These 18 T cell receptor delta chains were all obtained from the same sample, sequenced in a study of gamma-delta chains in newborns, infants, children. TCRdb fed the reads into CATT to redo clone calling. The data show fewer than 4,500 delta-chain clones, 2.1% seen once. The material sequenced was blood. The receptors were gathered from a child who was a newborn, infant or young child, either healthy, febrile or measles-vaccinated (not recorded which).

Worth noting for this clone: TCRdb's protein for this DNA is that of a much larger clone and differs from the translation at residue 9, likely a read error; the protein shown is the DNA translation. This chain connects TRDV1 to TRDJ2; perhaps TRDD2 as D (5 bases). The CDR3 runs to 18 residues. CDR1 and CDR2 from the germline V gene are TSWWSYY and QGS. The V end was cut by 0 bases, the J end by 0 bases, with 14 bases between. The CDR3 coding sequence is TGTGCTCTTGGGGAACTCCCCCCTTCTACTACTTTGACAGCACAACTCTTCTTT. It specifies CALGELPPSTTLTAQLFF.

A note on this clone: The protein recorded in TCRdb matches a much larger clone and deviates from this DNA's translation at residue 13, suggesting a read error; the protein here is obtained by translating the DNA. V is TRDV1 and J is TRDJ1, with 8 bases that match TRDD3. V trimming: 1 base; J trimming: 0 bases; junction bases outside the gene matches: 13. This CDR3 has 19 residues. Germline V gene sequence: CDR1 TSWWSYY, CDR2 QGS. The chain's CDR3 is CALGEPRTSLLGDTDKLIF. CDR3 coding DNA: TGTGCTCTTGGGGAACCCCGAACTTCCTTACTGGGGGACACCGATAAACTCATCTTT.

This clone turned up a few times. The chain employs TRAV29/DV5 and TRDJ3; D may be TRDD3 (6 bases). Germline values: CDR1 NSMFDY, CDR2 ISSIKDK. V lost 1 base, J lost 2 bases, and 7 bases lay in between. The CDR3 is made up of 15 amino acids. The CDR3 here is CAASTGPWDTRQMFF. The CDR3 nucleotides are TGTGCAGCAAGCACTGGGCCCTGGGACACCCGACAGATGTTTTTC.

This clone was observed a few times. A far larger clone is a single base away, which makes a read error likely. Other DNA variants within this sample encode the same CDR3. The chain is built from TRDV1 and TRDJ2; possible D gene TRDD3, 8 bases. Per the germline V gene, CDR1 is TSWWSYY and CDR2 is QGS. The CDR3 is made up of 18 amino acids. Here the CDR3 reads CALGDFLLHWGLTAQLFF. The CDR3 nucleotides are TGTGCCCTTGGGGATTTCCTACTTCACTGGGGGCTGACAGCACAACTCTTCTTT.

Of note for this clone: For this DNA, TCRdb reports the protein of a much larger clone, which diverges at residue 4, most likely from a read error; the protein presented here is translated directly from the DNA. This chain uses TRDV1 with TRDJ1; 8 nucleotides line up with TRDD3. The CDR3 is made up of 19 amino acids. V dropped 7 bases and J dropped 1; count of bases not matched to a gene: 20. Germline V gene sequence: CDR1 TSWWSYY, CDR2 QGS. The CDR3 loop is CALVGLLGDSGSCTDKLIF. CDR3 nucleotide sequence: TGTGCTCTTGTGGGCCTCCTGGGGGACTCTGGGTCCTGCACCGATAAACTCATCTTT.

Judged by abundance, this clone is medium-sized. The sample contains more than one DNA sequence encoding this CDR3. The chain employs TRDV1 and TRDJ2; TRDD3 aligns across 13 bases. Germline loops: CDR1 TSWWSYY, CDR2 QGS. The CDR3 is made up of 22 amino acids. With 0 bases clipped from V and 3 bases from J, the junction kept 16 bases outside the gene matches. As DNA, the CDR3 is TGTGCTCTTGGGGAACTACATCCATTCCCTTACTGGGGGATACGGGTGACAGCACAACTCTTCTTT. This sequence encodes CALGELHPFPYWGIRVTAQLFF.

As for this clone: TCRdb records a much larger clone's protein for this DNA, with a difference at residue 9 that likely arises from a read error; the protein given is the translation of the DNA. This chain links TRDV2 with TRDJ3; 9 nucleotides match TRDD3. The CDR3 is 17 residues long. V shed 4 bases and J 2 bases; nucleotides not matched to a gene: 5. Germline V gene lookup returns CDR1 GEAIGNYY and CDR2 EKD. The CDR3 region has the DNA TGTGCCTGTGAATACTGGGGGAGCCCCTGGGACACCCGACAGATGTTTTTC. This gives the protein CACEYWGSPWDTRQMFF.

Of note for this clone: It is likely a read error: a sequence one base away is far more abundant. V and J are TRDV1 and TRDJ3; TRDD2 is a possible D gene (7 bases). CDR1 is TSWWSYY, CDR2 QGS, per germline. The CDR3 is 23 amino acids. The CDR3 bases are TGTGCTCTTGGGGGACCTGGTTCCTACCCTTACTGGGATAGGTCCTGGGACAACCGACAGATGTTTTTC. Translated, it gives CALGGPGSYPYWDRSWDNRQMFF.

The sample holds a few counts of this clone. TCRdb shows a much larger clone's protein in place of this DNA's translation, and the two differ at residue 12, likely through a read error; the protein shown is translated from the DNA. V and J are TRAV29/DV5 and TRDJ3; TRDD3 might be the D (5 bases). CDR1 and CDR2 (germline): NSMFDY, ISSIKDK. CDR3 length equals 15 residues. CDR3 protein: CAATGSSWDTRPMFF. CDR3 in DNA: TGTGCAGCAACTGGGAGCTCCTGGGACACCCGACCGATGTTTTTC. Supplemented by reference TRAV29/DV5 and TRDJ3, the full variable domain reads DQQVKQNSPSLSVQEGRISILNCDYTNSMFDYFLWYKKYPAEGPTFLISISSIKDKNEDGRFTVFLNKSAKHLSLHIVPSQPGDSAVYFCAATGSSWDTRPMFFGTGIKLFVEP.

About this clone: TCRdb has a much larger clone's protein, which differs at residue 9 from the translation of this DNA, likely because of a read error; what is shown is the protein translated from the DNA. The chain is built from TRDV2 and TRDJ3; 8 bases match TRDD3. The CDR3 consists of 17 residues. Losses at the gene ends were 0 bases for V and 4 bases for J; bases not matched to a gene: 4. Germline values: CDR1 GEAIGNYY, CDR2 EKD. The CDR3 loop is CACDTVLGGWDTRQMFF. CDR3 DNA: TGTGCCTGTGACACCGTACTGGGGGGTTGGGACACCCGACAGATGTTTTTC.

As concerns this clone: The likely explanation is a read error, given a far larger clone one base away. This same CDR3 is encoded by further DNA sequences in the sample. This chain uses TRDV1 with TRDJ1; D possibly corresponds to TRDD2 (5 bases). Germline CDR1 is TSWWSYY and CDR2 is QGS. This CDR3 has 16 amino acids. CDR3 amino acids: CALGEPRSFATDKLIF. CDR3 nucleotide sequence: TGTGCTCTTGGGGAACCCCGTTCCTTTGCCACCGATAAGCTCATCTTT.

With respect to this clone: TCRdb lists the protein of a much larger clone for this DNA, which differs at residue 17, so this is likely a read error; the protein given here is translated from the DNA itself. J is TRDJ3 and V is TRDV2, with 13 nucleotides matching TRDD3. CDR3 length equals 19 residues. The germline V gene encodes CDR1 GEAIGNYY and CDR2 EKD. This CDR3 reads CACDILGDTSSWDTRQTFF. In DNA, the CDR3 is TGTGCCTGTGACATACTGGGGGATACGAGCTCCTGGGACACCCGACAGACGTTTTTC.

Details on this clone: At one end the junction does not follow the germline gene, possibly because of a read error. The chain joins TRDV2 to TRDJ3, with D perhaps matching TRDD3 (5 bases). The CDR3 is made up of 19 amino acids. CDR1 is GEAIGNYY and CDR2 is EKD in the germline V gene. CDR3 nucleotide sequence: TGTGCCTATGACACGTATGGGGACCCTCGCTCCTGGGACACCCGACAGATGTTTTTC. Translating it yields CAYDTYGDPRSWDTRQMFF.

As to this clone: This likely came from a read error, as a far larger clone is one base away. The same CDR3 is also encoded by other DNA sequences in this sample. V gene TRDV2 combines with J gene TRDJ3, with 13 bases fitting TRDD3. CDR3 length: 21 residues. CDR1 and CDR2 (germline): GEAIGNYY, EKD. The CDR3 here is CACDILGDTQKPSWDTRQMFF. The CDR3 coding sequence is TGCGCCTGTGACATACTGGGGGATACGCAAAAACCCTCCTGGGACACCCGACAGATGTTTTTC.

Comments on this clone: This likely came from a read error, as a far larger clone is one base away. The V gene is TRDV1, the J gene TRDJ1; a possible D gene is TRDD3 (6 bases). In germline, CDR1 is TSWWSYY, CDR2 QGS. There are 19 residues in the CDR3. CDR3 in amino acids: CALGEPLRVRGRYTDKPIF. CDR3 DNA sequence: TGTGCTCTTGGGGAACCCCTACGAGTAAGGGGGAGGTACACCGATAAACCCATCTTT.

Worth noting for this clone: TCRdb shows a much larger clone's protein in place of this DNA's translation, and the two differ at residue 13, likely through a read error; the protein shown is translated from the DNA. The V call is TRDV2, the J call TRDJ2; 10 positions match TRDD3. Trimming at V came to 0 bases and at J to 4 bases, leaving 13 bases not matched to a gene. This CDR3 region has 19 residues. Germline V CDR1 and CDR2: GEAIGNYY, EKD. DNA of the CDR3: TGTGCCTGTGACACCGTGGGTGGGGGATACACCGCTTGGACAGCACAACTCTTCTTT. It yields the protein CACDTVGGGYTAWTAQLFF.

In this sample, this clone turned up a few times. The TCRdb protein comes from a much larger clone and disagrees with this DNA's translation at residue 10, likely due to a read error; the protein given here is derived from the DNA. This rearrangement joins TRDV2 to TRDJ3; 10 bases are a match to TRDD3. V lost 0 bases, J lost 5 bases, and 3 bases stayed unmatched. CDR1 is GEAIGNYY and CDR2 is EKD in the germline V gene. The length of the CDR3 is 17 residues. The CDR3 loop reads CACDTVLGDRDTRQMFF. The CDR3 coding sequence is TGTGCCTGTGACACCGTACTGGGGGATCGGGACACCCGACAGATGTTTTTC.

Notes on this clone: TCRdb's entry gives the protein of a much larger clone, which mismatches this DNA's translation at residue 3, likely from a read error; the protein reported here is translated from the DNA. This chain links TRDV2 with TRDJ2, with TRDD3 identical over 9 bases. The germline gives CDR1 GEAIGNYY, CDR2 EKD. The CDR3 is 13 amino acids. The CDR3 reads CAWDTWGIAQLFF. The CDR3 DNA reads as TGTGCCTGGGACACCTGGGGGATAGCACAACTCTTCTTT.